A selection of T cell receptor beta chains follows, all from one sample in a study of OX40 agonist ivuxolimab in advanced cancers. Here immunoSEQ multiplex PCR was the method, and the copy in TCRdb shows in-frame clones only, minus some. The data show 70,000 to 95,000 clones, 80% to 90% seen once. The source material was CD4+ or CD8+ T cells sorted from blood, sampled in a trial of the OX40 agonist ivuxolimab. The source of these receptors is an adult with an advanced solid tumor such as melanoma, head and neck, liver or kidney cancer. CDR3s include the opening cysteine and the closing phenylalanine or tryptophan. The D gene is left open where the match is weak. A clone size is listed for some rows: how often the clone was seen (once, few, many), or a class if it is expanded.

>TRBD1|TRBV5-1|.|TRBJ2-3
TGCGCCAGCAGCCCCAGGAAAACAGGGGGCGTCCGGGATACGCAGTATTTT
CASSPRKTGGVRDTQYF
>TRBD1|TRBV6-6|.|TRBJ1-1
TGTGCCAGCGGAAATACGGACAGGGTGGGTGAAGCTTTCTTT
CASGNTDRVGEAFF
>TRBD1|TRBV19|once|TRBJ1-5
TGTGCCAGTAGCGGGACAGGGGGAAATCAGCCCCAGCATTTT
CASSGTGGNQPQHF
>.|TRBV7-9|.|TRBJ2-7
TGTGCCAGCGGGCTCGGCACCTACGAGCAGTACTTC
CASGLGTYEQYF
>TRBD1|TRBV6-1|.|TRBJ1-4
TGTGCCAGCAGTGTCGGGACAGGGGGTGGAAAACTGTTTTTT
CASSVGTGGGKLFF
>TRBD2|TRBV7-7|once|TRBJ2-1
TGTGCTAGCACCCCTGGACTAGCGGGAATAAATGAGCAGTTCTTC
CASTPGLAGINEQFF
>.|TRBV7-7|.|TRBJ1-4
TGTGCTAGCAGCTTAGGTACAAATGAAAAACTGTTTTTT
CASSLGTNEKLFF
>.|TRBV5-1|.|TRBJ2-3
TGCGCCAGCAGCTTGGTGGGGGGCTCAGATACGCAGTATTTT
CASSLVGGSDTQYF
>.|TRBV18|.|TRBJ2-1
TGTGCCAGCTCACCACCGGTTGGCCGTTCCTACAATGAGCAGTTCTTC
CASSPPVGRSYNEQFF
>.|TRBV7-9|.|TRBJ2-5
TGTGCCAGCAGCTCTCTTTTTTATGAGACCCAGTACTTC
CASSSLFYETQYF
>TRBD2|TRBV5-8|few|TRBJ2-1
TGTGCCAGCAGCCACGGGACTAGCAGGGCATTGGATGAGCAGTTCTTC
CASSHGTSRALDEQFF
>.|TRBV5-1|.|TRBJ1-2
TGCGCCAGCATGTTTGAGGACAGCTATGGCTACACCTTC
CASMFEDSYGYTF
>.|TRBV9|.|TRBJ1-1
TGTGCCAGCAGTCTTGACGGAAACACTGAAGCTTTCTTT
CASSLDGNTEAFF
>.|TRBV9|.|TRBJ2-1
TGTGCCAGCAGCGTAGATCCAGGGGGGATAGGAGGGCGGACGGGTGATGAGCAGTTCTTC
CASSVDPGGIGGRTGDEQFF
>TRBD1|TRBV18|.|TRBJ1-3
TGTGCCAGCTCACCTGGACAGGGTTTTGGAAACACCATATATTTT
CASSPGQGFGNTIYF
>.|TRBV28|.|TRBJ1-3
TGTGCCAGCAGCCACAGGCTAGGCTCTGGAAACACCATATATTTT
CASSHRLGSGNTIYF
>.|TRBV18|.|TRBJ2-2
TGTGCCAGCTCACCACGGAGGGAAACCGGGGAGCTGTTTTTT
CASSPRRETGELFF
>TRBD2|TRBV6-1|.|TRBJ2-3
TGTGCCAGCAGTGAACAATCGGCGGGAGTCTCGAAAAATACGCAGTATTTT
CASSEQSAGVSKNTQYF
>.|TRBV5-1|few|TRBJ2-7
TGCGCCAGCAGGACGACAGAGTACGAGCAGTACTTC
CASRTTEYEQYF
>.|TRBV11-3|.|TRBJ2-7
TGTGCCAGCAGCTCCTCTAGTTCTAGCGTCGAGCAGTACTTC
CASSSSSSSVEQYF
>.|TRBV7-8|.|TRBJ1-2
TGTGCCAGCAGCCCTCAGGAGGAGGTGGGCTACACCTTC
CASSPQEEVGYTF
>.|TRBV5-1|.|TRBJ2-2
TGCGCCAGCAGCTTGGTGGAGGCGAACACCGGGGAGCTGTTTTTT
CASSLVEANTGELFF
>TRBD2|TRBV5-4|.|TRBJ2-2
TGTGCCAGCAGCTTGACCTTAGCGGGAGTGAGAACCGGGGAGCTGTTTTTT
CASSLTLAGVRTGELFF
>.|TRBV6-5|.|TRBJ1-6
TGTGCCAGCAGTTACGCTACTTATAATTCACCCCTCCACTTT
CASSYATYNSPLHF
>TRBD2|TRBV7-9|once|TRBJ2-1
TGTGCCAGCAGCTTCAAAGCGGGAGGGCTTGAGCAGTTCTTC
CASSFKAGGLEQFF
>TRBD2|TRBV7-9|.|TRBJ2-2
TGTGCCAGCAGCCAACCGGGACTAGCGGGGACCGGGGAGCTGTTTTTT
CASSQPGLAGTGELFF
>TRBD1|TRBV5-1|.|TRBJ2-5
TGCGCCAGCAGTTTACCAAGGACAGGGGAAGAGACCCAGTACTTC
CASSLPRTGEETQYF
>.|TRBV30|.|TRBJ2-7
TGTGCCTGGACCACGAAGGGGTCGGGATTCTACGAGCAGTACTTC
CAWTTKGSGFYEQYF
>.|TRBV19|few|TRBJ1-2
TGTGCCAGTAGTATAGTCGGTACCGCCTCTGGCTACACCTTC
CASSIVGTASGYTF
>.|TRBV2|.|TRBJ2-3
TGTGCCAGCCTATACACAGATACGCAGTATTTT
CASLYTDTQYF
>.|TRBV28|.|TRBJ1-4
TGTGCCAGCAGTCCGCCCCCCCAGGGGCGCCATGAAAAACTGTTTTTT
CASSPPPQGRHEKLFF
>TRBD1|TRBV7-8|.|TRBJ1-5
TGTGCCAGCAGCCAGACAGGGGGTGGCAATCAGCCCCAGCATTTT
CASSQTGGGNQPQHF
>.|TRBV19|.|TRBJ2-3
TGTGCCAGTAGTATAGCCTCGACGGGCCGGAGGGGAGATACGCAGTATTTT
CASSIASTGRRGDTQYF
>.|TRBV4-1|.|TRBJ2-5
TGCGCCAGCAGCCCGGTCCCAAGGACGGAGGAGACCCAGTACTTC
CASSPVPRTEETQYF
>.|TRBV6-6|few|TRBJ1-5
TGTGCCACCTGCGAGGGGGGTAGCAATCAGCCCCAGCATTTT
CATCEGGSNQPQHF
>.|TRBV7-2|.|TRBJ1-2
TGTGCCAGCAGCTTTAACAGGGACCTTGTCTATGGCTACACCTTC
CASSFNRDLVYGYTF
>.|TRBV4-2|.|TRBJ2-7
TGTGCCAGCAGCCCGGATAGGGACTCGAGGACCTACGAGCAGTACTTC
CASSPDRDSRTYEQYF
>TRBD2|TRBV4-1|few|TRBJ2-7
TGCGCCAGCAGCCAAGAGACAGGACTAGCGGGAGGGGGCCGCTACGAGCAGTACTTC
CASSQETGLAGGGRYEQYF
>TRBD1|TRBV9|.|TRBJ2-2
TGTGCCAGCAGCGTAGGACTACCGGGGACAGGGTCCGGCGGGGAGCTGTTTTTT
CASSVGLPGTGSGGELFF
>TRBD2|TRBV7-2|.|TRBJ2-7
TGTGCCAGCAGCTTAGCGTATTCCCCTAGCGGGATTTCCTACGAGCAGTACTTC
CASSLAYSPSGISYEQYF
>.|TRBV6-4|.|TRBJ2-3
TGTGCCAGCAGTGATTCCCCGAACACAGATACGCAGTATTTT
CASSDSPNTDTQYF
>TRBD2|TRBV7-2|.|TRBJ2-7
TGTGCCAGCAGCTTGACTAGCAGCTCCTACGAGCAGTACTTC
CASSLTSSSYEQYF
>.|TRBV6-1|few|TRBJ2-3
TGTGCCAGCAGTGAATTGTTACCGGCGCAGTATTTT
CASSELLPAQYF
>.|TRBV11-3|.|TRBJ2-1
TGTGCCAGCAGCTTAGTATTGAGGGAGCAGTTCTTC
CASSLVLREQFF
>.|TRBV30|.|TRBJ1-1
TGTGCCTGGAGCCGCCCGGACATTAACACTGAAGCTTTCTTT
CAWSRPDINTEAFF
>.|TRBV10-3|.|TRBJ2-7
TGTGCCATCAGTGATCAAACGGGCTACGAGCAGTACTTC
CAISDQTGYEQYF
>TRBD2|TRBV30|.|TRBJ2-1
TGTGCCTGGAGTGTGGCTAGCGGAATTAATGAGCAGTTCTTC
CAWSVASGINEQFF
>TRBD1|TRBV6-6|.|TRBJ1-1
TGTGCCAGCAGGCGACGGACAGGGCTGACTGAAGCTTTCTTT
CASRRRTGLTEAFF